Shown below are 17 T cell receptor beta chains from a single sample sequenced in a study of blood T cell repertoires in COVID-19. Sequencing used immunoSEQ multiplex PCR; TCRdb keeps in-frame clones, though not all of them. Found here are about 190,000 clones, around 77% of them singletons; the top ten hold approximately 15%. The sequenced sample was peripheral blood. These receptors all stem from a man in his sixties with active or convalescent COVID-19.

The table lists this clone with a count of one. The genes are TRBV5-1 and TRBJ2-7, with TRBD2 identical over 7 bases. CDR3 length equals 14 residues. The V gene end was trimmed by 4 bases and the J gene end by 1 base; junction bases not matched to a gene: 5. Germline lookup yields CDR1 SGHRS and CDR2 YFSETQ. The CDR3 bases are TGCGCCAGCAGCCCTCCCGGGGGGTCCTACGAGCAGTACTTC. It yields the protein CASSPPGGSYEQYF.

The chain carries TRBV29-1 and TRBJ2-1; unclear D gene. Germline CDR1 SQVTM, CDR2 ANQGSEA. The CDR3 covers 12 residues. The germline V and J ends were trimmed by 5 bases and 7 bases, with 12 bases remaining between them. CDR3 in DNA: TGCAGCGTTTCGCATAGTGAGAATGAGCAGTTCTTC. Its protein product is CSVSHSENEQFF.

V and J are TRBV5-5 and TRBJ2-2; 8 bases line up with TRBD2. V lost 4 bases to trimming and J lost 1 base; unmatched junction nucleotides: 3. The CDR3 loop spans 15 amino acids. The germline V gene encodes CDR1 SGHKS and CDR2 YYEKEE (reference sequence). In nucleotides, the CDR3 is TGTGCCAGCAGCAGCAGCGGGAGGAACACCGGGGAGCTGTTTTTT. This encodes CASSSSGRNTGELFF.

A word on this clone: The same CDR3 arises from other DNA sequences in this sample as well. The chain has TRBV5-4 and TRBJ2-2; 7 bases fit TRBD1. Germline V gene data show CDR1 as SGHNT and CDR2 as YYREEE (reference sequence). V was clipped by 4 bases and J by 5 bases; unmatched bases: 2. This CDR3 has 13 residues. This chain's CDR3 is CASSRQGTGELFF. CDR3 sequence (DNA): TGTGCCAGCAGCAGACAGGGTACCGGGGAGCTGTTTTTT.

This chain joins TRBV19 and TRBJ2-2, with 10 nucleotides matching TRBD1. V shed 7 bases and J 3 bases; nucleotides not matched to a gene: 8. CDR3 length: 16 residues. The germline V gene has CDR1 LNHDA and CDR2 SQIVND (reference sequence). CDR3 sequence (DNA): TGTGCCAGTACTCAATCCGGGACAGGGGACACCGGGGAGCTGTTTTTT. Translated, it gives CASTQSGTGDTGELFF.

The genes are TRBV7-3 and TRBJ2-2; perhaps TRBD2 as D (6 bases). Deletions cut 5 bases from V and 6 bases from J, with 16 bases between. The CDR3 loop spans 15 amino acids. CDR1 SGHTA and CDR2 FQGTGA come from the germline V gene. The CDR3 protein is CASSLLRGTAGELFF. The CDR3 DNA reads TGTGCCAGCAGCCTTCTTCGGGGGACTGCCGGGGAGCTGTTTTTT.

V is TRBV15 and J is TRBJ2-7, with D tentatively TRBD2 (6 bases). This CDR3 comprises 15 residues. Germline CDR1 reads LNHNV; CDR2 reads YYDKDF (reference sequence). V was pared by 1 base and J by 2 bases, with 12 bases between. The CDR3 loop is CATSRGGSGAYEQYF. The CDR3 nucleotides are TGTGCCACCAGCAGAGGGGGTAGCGGAGCCTACGAGCAGTACTTC.

The chain carries TRBV5-6 and TRBJ2-1; 16 nucleotides agree with TRBD2. The CDR3 has 18 residues. CDR1 is SGHDT and CDR2 is YYEEEE in the germline V gene. Unmatched junction bases numbered 5, after V lost 2 bases and J lost 3 bases. The CDR3 region is CASSFQGLAGGNYNEQFF. In nucleotides, the CDR3 is TGTGCCAGCAGCTTTCAGGGACTAGCGGGAGGGAACTACAATGAGCAGTTCTTC. The whole variable domain, filled in from reference TRBV5-6 and TRBJ2-1, reads DAGVTQSPTHLIKTRGQQVTLRCSPKSGHDTVSWYQQALGQGPQFIFQYYEEEERQRGNFPDRFSGHQFPNYSSELNVNALLLGDSALYLCASSFQGLAGGNYNEQFFGPGTRLTVL.

V gene TRBV4-3 combines with J gene TRBJ2-1; 8 bases are shared with TRBD2. V trimming: 4 bases; J trimming: 5 bases; junction bases outside the gene matches: 10. Germline V lookup: CDR1 LGHNA, CDR2 YSLEER. CDR3 size: 16 residues. DNA of the CDR3: TGCGCCAGCAGCCTCTCACCTAGCGGGCGTGACAATGAGCAGTTCTTC. Translation: CASSLSPSGRDNEQFF.

The rearrangement uses TRBV5-1 and TRBJ2-7, with D possibly being TRBD2 (6 bases). Germline V gene sequence: CDR1 SGHRS, CDR2 YFSETQ. The length of the CDR3 is 13 residues. The V and J ends lost 5 bases and 4 bases respectively, with 13 bases between them. CDR3 nucleotide sequence: TGCGCCAGCAGAGAAACGGGAGTTTACGAGCAGTACTTC. Translated, it gives CASRETGVYEQYF.

V and J are TRBV5-1 and TRBJ1-3, with D perhaps matching TRBD1 (6 bases). Trimming removed 1 base at V and 2 bases at J, with 7 bases between. The CDR3 extends over 14 amino acids. Germline V gene data show CDR1 as SGHRS and CDR2 as YFSETQ. CDR3 coding DNA: TGCGCCAGCAGCTTGACAGGGACTGGAAACACCATATATTTT. Residues: CASSLTGTGNTIYF.

The chain carries TRBV27 and TRBJ2-5; 8 bases match TRBD1. Trimming at V came to 5 bases and at J to 3 bases, leaving 2 bases not matched to a gene. CDR1 is MNHEY and CDR2 is SMNVEV in the germline V gene (reference sequence). The CDR3 spans 13 residues. The CDR3 DNA is TGTGCCAGCAGTACAGGGGGAGAAGAGACCCAGTACTTC. It is translated as CASSTGGEETQYF.

The table lists this clone with a few counts. The rearrangement uses TRBV5-1 and TRBJ1-1; D gene unclear. Germline CDR1 is SGHRS and CDR2 is YFSETQ. CDR3 length: 13 residues. The V and J ends lost 4 bases and 6 bases respectively, with 13 bases between them. CDR3 region: CASSLHQLSEAFF. The DNA for the CDR3 is TGCGCCAGCAGCCTCCACCAGTTGTCTGAAGCTTTCTTT.

This chain links TRBV5-1 with TRBJ2-7; TRBD1 is a possible D gene (5 bases). Germline loops: CDR1 SGHRS, CDR2 YFSETQ. Trimming took off 4 bases at V and 4 bases at J, with 9 bases between the two ends. The CDR3 consists of 12 residues. CDR3 bases: TGCGCCAGCAGCGACAGACAATACGAGCAGTACTTC. It is translated as CASSDRQYEQYF.

V and J are TRBV11-2 and TRBJ1-1; D perhaps matches TRBD1 (6 bases). Per germline, CDR1 SGHAT and CDR2 FQNNGV. The ends were cut back, 1 base at V and 5 bases at J, with 17 bases in the middle. The CDR3 is made up of 16 amino acids. The CDR3: CASSLAGRGPKTEAFF. The DNA for the CDR3 is TGTGCCAGCAGCTTAGCAGGCAGGGGACCGAAAACTGAAGCTTTCTTT.

This clone was seen a single time. The chain is built from TRBV28 and TRBJ2-2; weak D call: TRBD1 (6 bases). V dropped 6 bases and J dropped 6 bases, with 14 bases sitting between them. This CDR3 has 14 residues. Germline V gives CDR1 MDHEN, CDR2 SYDVKM. The CDR3 sequence: CASRPTGIAGELFF. The CDR3 DNA reads as TGTGCCAGCAGGCCTACAGGGATCGCCGGGGAGCTGTTTTTT.

This sequence joins TRBV2 and TRBJ2-4; D is unresolved. In germline, CDR1 is SNHLY, CDR2 FYNNEI. This CDR3 is built from 13 residues. Trimming left V 4 bases short and J 7 bases short, with 11 bases between. The DNA for the CDR3 is TGTGCCAGCAGTGGCCCGGGTAGTAACATTCAGTACTTC. This codes for CASSGPGSNIQYF.